This TCR beta chain was retrieved from a study of cytomegalovirus exposure and HLA in healthy donors. PCR was performed using 60 Vbeta and 13 Jbeta primers. TCRdb keeps only in-frame clones here, not all; method: immunoSEQ multiplex PCR. The data contain 150,000 to 180,000 clones, 79% of them singletons. This CDR3 region has 13 residues. Germline loops: CDR1 MNHNS, CDR2 SASEGT. V lost 6 bases and J 1 base, leaving 9 bases between the germline ends. The sample comprised PBMCs. The gene calls are TRBV6-1 and TRBJ1-1, with D hard to call. The TCR sequence derives from a man under 40 in good health and CMV-seropositive. CDR3 nucleotide sequence: TGTGCCAGCAGGGCGGGCCCGAACACTGAAGCTTTCTTT. This sequence encodes CASRAGPNTEAFF.